Listed below are T cell receptor beta chains from one sample, sequenced in a study of T cell responses to AZD1222 COVID-19 vaccine. TCRdb's copy holds only in-frame clones and misses some; the assay was immunoSEQ multiplex PCR. The profile shows more than 70,000 clones, 87% of them singletons. The input for sequencing was peripheral blood, taken 28 days after the second AZD1222 dose. These TCRs come from an adult who received the AZD1222 COVID-19 vaccine. CDR3s include the opening cysteine and the closing phenylalanine or tryptophan. A D gene is named only where the DNA matches it firmly. Size is omitted from some rows. Given values are once, few, many or a class for expanded clones.

v_gene	j_gene	d_gene	abundance	CDR3nt	CDR3aa
TRBV10-3	TRBJ1-3	NA	NA	TGTGCCATCAGTACGACGGTGTCTGGAAACACCATATATTTT	CAISTTVSGNTIYF
TRBV7-3	TRBJ2-5	TRBD1	NA	TGTGCCAGCAGCTTAGAGACAGGGGGAGAGACCCAGTACTTC	CASSLETGGETQYF
TRBV6-5	TRBJ1-5	TRBD1	NA	TGTGCCAGCAGTCTGGGACAGGGCTCCAATCAGCCCCAGCATTTT	CASSLGQGSNQPQHF
TRBV19	TRBJ1-6	NA	NA	TGTGCCAGTAGTATTAGGCCGGATAATTCACCCCTCCACTTT	CASSIRPDNSPLHF
TRBV10-3	TRBJ1-2	TRBD1	NA	TGTGCCATCAGTGACCAGACAGGGCCTCCTAACTATGGCTACACCTTT	CAISDQTGPPNYGYTF
TRBV29-1	TRBJ1-2	NA	NA	TGCAGCGTTGAAGAACTAATCTCAACGACCTATGGCTACACCTTC	CSVEELISTTYGYTF
TRBV5-6	TRBJ1-2	TRBD1	few	TGTGCCAGCACAAGGGGGGACAGTCACTATGGCTACACCTTC	CASTRGDSHYGYTF
TRBV18	TRBJ2-7	TRBD2	NA	TGTGCCAGCTCACCAGGGACACGAGGGACTAGCGGGAGGGCCTACGAGCAGTACTTC	CASSPGTRGTSGRAYEQYF
TRBV27	TRBJ2-7	TRBD1	few	TGTGCCAGCAGTGTCTCCGGGACAGGGGGTTTCTACGAGCAGTACTTC	CASSVSGTGGFYEQYF
TRBV27	TRBJ1-5	TRBD1	NA	TGTGCCAGCAGTCCTGACAGGGGAGGGCAGCCCCAGCATTTT	CASSPDRGGQPQHF
TRBV18	TRBJ1-2	NA	once	TGTGCCAGCTCACCGGGTACGGGTCGGAACTATGGCTACACCTTC	CASSPGTGRNYGYTF
TRBV27	TRBJ1-6	NA	NA	TGTGCCAGCAGTTTCTGGAATTCACCCCTCCACTTT	CASSFWNSPLHF
TRBV6-4	TRBJ2-1	TRBD1	NA	TGTGCCAGCAGTGACCGGGACAGCCAAAGTTACAATGAGCAGTTCTTC	CASSDRDSQSYNEQFF
TRBV5-6	TRBJ1-3	NA	NA	TGTGCCAGCAGAAAATCAGGGGTGAGAGACACCATATATTTT	CASRKSGVRDTIYF
TRBV9	TRBJ2-3	NA	few	TGTGCCAGCAGCGTAGCTACATCGACGGGAGCGGCCACAGATACGCAGTATTTT	CASSVATSTGAATDTQYF
TRBV18	TRBJ2-7	TRBD2	NA	TGTGCCAGCTCAAACTCACTAGCGGGAGGGGCCTACGAGCAGTACTTC	CASSNSLAGGAYEQYF